This entry lists 21 T cell receptor beta chains sequenced from one sample in a study of OX40 agonist ivuxolimab in advanced cancers. Only in-frame clones appear in the TCRdb table, and some are missing; sequencing was by immunoSEQ multiplex PCR. The repertoire holds about 19,000 clones, with about 76% as singletons. The material sequenced was CD4+ or CD8+ T cells sorted from blood, taken in a trial of the OX40 agonist ivuxolimab. The receptors here all came from an adult with an advanced solid tumor such as melanoma, head and neck, liver or kidney cancer.

The gene calls are TRBV2 and TRBJ2-7; D not certain. V lost 5 bases, J lost 3 bases, and 11 bases lay in between. The CDR3 covers 13 residues. Looked up from germline, CDR1 is SNHLY and CDR2 is FYNNEI. CDR3: CASSPAAYYEQYF. The CDR3 nucleotides are TGTGCCAGCAGTCCGGCGGCTTACTACGAGCAGTACTTC.

The rearrangement joins TRBV12-5 to TRBJ2-7; D might be TRBD1 (6 bases). This CDR3 is built from 13 residues. Germline values: CDR1 LGHNT, CDR2 FRNRAP. With 6 bases removed from V and 2 bases from J, the gap between germline ends came to 11 bases. The CDR3 loop is CASGRDNPYEQYF. The CDR3 bases are TGTGCTAGTGGACGGGACAATCCCTACGAGCAGTACTTC. Full variable domain (outside the CDR3, taken from reference TRBV12-5 and TRBJ2-7): DARVTQTPRHKVTEMGQEVTMRCQPILGHNTVFWYRQTMMQGLELLAYFRNRAPLDDSGMPKDRFSAEMPDATLATLKIQPSEPRDSAVYFCASGRDNPYEQYFGPGTRLTVT.

A few counts support this clone. The CDR3 sequence is CASSLEITDTQYF. CDR3 nucleotide sequence: TGTGCCAGCAGTCTAGAAATCACAGATACGCAGTATTTT. The V gene is TRBV25-1, the J gene TRBJ2-3; D is unresolved. Per germline, CDR1 MGHDK and CDR2 SYGVNS. This CDR3 region has 13 residues. V was trimmed by 5 bases and J by 2 bases, leaving 8 bases between them.

The rearrangement links TRBV7-9 to TRBJ2-5; D might be TRBD2 (5 bases). CDR1 and CDR2 (germline): SEHNR, FQNEAQ (reference sequence). The V end was cut by 4 bases, the J end by 2 bases, with 11 bases between. This CDR3 is 14 amino acids long. CDR3 loop: CASSSHEGQETQYF. CDR3 DNA sequence: TGTGCCAGCAGCTCACATGAGGGACAAGAGACCCAGTACTTC.

This clone was recorded once. The chain joins TRBV7-9 to TRBJ2-7, with 9 nucleotides matching TRBD1. With 1 base clipped from V and 4 bases from J, the junction kept 5 bases outside the gene matches. The CDR3 has 15 amino acids. CDR1 is SEHNR, CDR2 FQNEAQ, per germline (reference sequence). The CDR3 nucleotides read TGTGCCAGCAGCTTAGACGGGACAGGGCTGTACGAGCAGTACTTC. Amino acids: CASSLDGTGLYEQYF.

The chain links TRBV11-2 to TRBJ2-5; 10 bases fit TRBD2. Germline CDR1 is SGHAT and CDR2 is FQNNGV. Trimming cost V 3 bases and J 5 bases; bases outside gene matches: 18. This CDR3 region has 19 residues. The chain's CDR3 is CASSLPEGPSTSGEETQYF. CDR3 DNA: TGTGCCAGCAGCTTGCCCGAAGGGCCTTCCACTAGCGGGGAGGAGACCCAGTACTTC.

J is TRBJ1-1 and V is TRBV5-4; TRBD1 aligns across 9 bases. This CDR3 contains 14 residues. J was trimmed by 4 bases and V by 4 bases; bases with no gene match: 5. The germline V gene has CDR1 SGHNT and CDR2 YYREEE (reference sequence). CDR3 region: CASSPGQGITEAFF. The CDR3 DNA sequence: TGTGCCAGCAGCCCCGGACAGGGGATCACTGAAGCTTTCTTT.

This chain links TRBV4-1 with TRBJ2-3; 10 bases are shared with TRBD1. The trim removed 3 bases at V and 1 base at J, leaving 4 bases unmatched. CDR3 length: 16 amino acids. The V gene's germline CDR1 is MGHRA and CDR2 YSYEKL. CDR3: CASSHPGTGGTDTQYF. The CDR3, as DNA: TGCGCCAGCAGCCACCCCGGGACAGGGGGCACAGATACGCAGTATTTT.

The chain has TRBV5-4 and TRBJ2-7; 12 nucleotides match TRBD2. The germline CDR1 and CDR2 sequences are SGHNT and YYREEE (reference sequence). This CDR3 has 18 residues. Trimming took 0 bases from V and 2 from J; bases not matched to a gene: 9. As DNA, the CDR3 is TGTGCCAGCAGCTTGGAGGAGGGACTAGCGGGCGGGACCTACGAGCAGTACTTC. Amino acid sequence: CASSLEEGLAGGTYEQYF. The complete variable domain, with remaining parts taken from reference TRBV5-4 and TRBJ2-7, reads ETGVTQSPTHLIKTRGQQVTLRCSSQSGHNTVSWYQQALGQGPQFIFQYYREEENGRGNFPPRFSGLQFPNYSSELNVNALELDDSALYLCASSLEEGLAGGTYEQYFGPGTRLTVT.

The chain uses TRBV6-1 and TRBJ2-7, with 7 bases matching TRBD1. V was clipped by 8 bases and J by 6 bases; unmatched bases: 7. Germline CDR1 is MNHNS and CDR2 is SASEGT. This CDR3 spans 12 amino acids. The CDR3 here is CASWDRPGEQYF. The CDR3 nucleotides are TGTGCCAGCTGGGACAGACCGGGCGAGCAGTACTTC.

The gene calls are TRBV5-8 and TRBJ2-5; TRBD1 matches 10 bases. Unmatched junction bases numbered 1, after V lost 5 bases and J lost 3 bases. The CDR3 has 13 amino acids. CDR1 SGHTS and CDR2 YDEGEE come from the germline V gene. The CDR3 coding sequence is TGTGCCAGCAGAGGGACAGGGGAAGAGACCCAGTACTTC. Its protein is CASRGTGEETQYF.

In this sample, this clone is medium-sized. The J gene is TRBJ2-3, the V gene TRBV19; the D gene is possibly TRBD1 (6 bases). The CDR3 spans 16 residues. Germline values: CDR1 LNHDA, CDR2 SQIVND (reference sequence). V lost 6 bases and J 6 bases, leaving 22 bases between the germline ends. The CDR3: CASSHRAGGLWDTQYF. The CDR3 bases are TGTGCCAGTAGCCACAGGGCAGGAGGCCTTTGGGATACGCAGTATTTT.

This chain uses TRBV27 with TRBJ2-3; unclear D gene. Trimming removed 8 bases from V and 2 bases from J, with 8 bases in between. The CDR3 length is 12 residues. The germline gives CDR1 MNHEY, CDR2 SMNVEV (reference sequence). The CDR3 sequence: CASGRNTDTQYF. In DNA, the CDR3 is TGTGCCAGCGGCCGTAACACAGATACGCAGTATTTT.

The CDR3 is CASSFLDRGPNEKLFF. CDR3 bases: TGTGCCAGCAGTTTCCTAGACAGGGGCCCTAATGAAAAACTGTTTTTT. This chain connects TRBV28 to TRBJ1-4; 8 bases fit TRBD1. Germline CDR1 reads MDHEN; CDR2 reads SYDVKM. The CDR3 totals 16 residues. Trimming at V came to 3 bases and at J to 3 bases, leaving 6 bases not matched to a gene.

The chain couples TRBV9 to TRBJ2-1, with no clear D. Trimming removed 3 bases from V and 1 base from J, with 14 bases in between. Germline CDR1 SGDLS, CDR2 YYNGEE. The CDR3 has 16 amino acids. DNA of the CDR3: TGTGCCAGCAGCGAGGAGCTGGCTTCGTCCTACAATGAGCAGTTCTTC. This gives the protein CASSEELASSYNEQFF.

This clone was seen once. The chain uses TRBV6-6 and TRBJ2-1, with D uncertain. The CDR3 extends over 12 amino acids. The germline V and J ends were trimmed by 7 bases and 8 bases, with 12 bases remaining between them. The V gene's germline CDR1 is MNHNY and CDR2 SVGAGI (reference sequence). This CDR3 is CASTGRVHEQFF. For the CDR3, the DNA is TGTGCCAGCACCGGGCGAGTCCATGAGCAGTTCTTC.

This chain links TRBV27 with TRBJ1-3; possibly TRBD1 for D (5 bases). CDR3 length: 15 residues. The germline gives CDR1 MNHEY, CDR2 SMNVEV (reference sequence). V was shortened by 6 bases and J by 2 bases, with 14 bases between the two germline ends. The CDR3 DNA sequence: TGTGCCAGCAGAGAAACCGTGGGACCTGGAAACACCATATATTTT. Translated: CASRETVGPGNTIYF.

V usage is TRBV6-1 and J usage is TRBJ2-3; D assignment may be TRBD1 or TRBD2 (5 bases each). In germline, CDR1 is MNHNS, CDR2 SASEGT. This CDR3 is built from 13 residues. Trimming pared 6 bases from V and 8 bases from J, leaving 15 bases between. CDR3 bases: TGTGCCAGCAGGGGACCCCCTGAGGGTACGCAGTATTTT. This sequence encodes CASRGPPEGTQYF.

V is TRBV6-5 and J is TRBJ1-5; D ambiguous. The length of the CDR3 is 14 residues. Per germline, CDR1 MNHEY and CDR2 SVGAGI. With 3 bases removed from V and 8 bases from J, the gap between germline ends came to 14 bases. The CDR3 DNA reads as TGTGCCAGCAGTTATGATGTCGAAAGTAAGCCCCAGCATTTT. Its translation: CASSYDVESKPQHF.

The rearrangement joins TRBV18 to TRBJ1-4; 7 nucleotides line up with TRBD1. Trimming took 2 bases from V and 6 from J; bases not matched to a gene: 3. This CDR3 is built from 14 residues. Germline V CDR1 and CDR2: KGHSH, LQKENI. The CDR3 spells CASSPAGGYEKLFF. The CDR3 coding sequence is TGTGCCAGCTCACCAGCAGGGGGTTATGAAAAACTGTTTTTT.

This chain uses TRBV7-9 with TRBJ1-6; D ambiguous. V shed 1 base and J shed 5 bases, with 3 bases lying between them. Germline V lookup: CDR1 SEHNR, CDR2 FQNEAQ (reference sequence). The CDR3 spans 13 residues. CDR3 sequence: CASSLENNSPLHF. The CDR3 coding sequence is TGTGCCAGCAGCTTAGAAAATAATTCACCCCTCCACTTT.